The source of this TCR beta chain is a study of blood T cell repertoires in COVID-19. Study details: Acute and convalescent COVID-19 specimens originated in the United States, Italy and Spain.

Seattle's cohort entered during active infection and was followed longitudinally. Authors' processing steps: Quantification of nucleated cells was approximated via reference gene primer amplification. The method was immunoSEQ multiplex PCR; TCRdb's version includes in-frame clones alone and lacks a portion of them. The V and J calls and clone size come from that table; D and trimming were worked out from the DNA. The sample includes roughly 68,000 clones, 90% of them seen just once. Unmatched junction bases numbered 7, after V lost 4 bases and J lost 4 bases. Germline V gene data show CDR1 as SGHRS and CDR2 as YFSETQ. There are 15 residues in the CDR3.

This chain uses TRBV5-1 with TRBJ2-3; 9 bases align to TRBD1. This TCR derives from a man between 50 and 59 years old with COVID-19, enrolled during active disease. Sequencing used peripheral blood. The CDR3 protein is CASSLTGTGSDTQYF. The CDR3 nucleotides read TGCGCCAGCAGCCTTACCGGGACAGGGTCAGATACGCAGTATTTT.